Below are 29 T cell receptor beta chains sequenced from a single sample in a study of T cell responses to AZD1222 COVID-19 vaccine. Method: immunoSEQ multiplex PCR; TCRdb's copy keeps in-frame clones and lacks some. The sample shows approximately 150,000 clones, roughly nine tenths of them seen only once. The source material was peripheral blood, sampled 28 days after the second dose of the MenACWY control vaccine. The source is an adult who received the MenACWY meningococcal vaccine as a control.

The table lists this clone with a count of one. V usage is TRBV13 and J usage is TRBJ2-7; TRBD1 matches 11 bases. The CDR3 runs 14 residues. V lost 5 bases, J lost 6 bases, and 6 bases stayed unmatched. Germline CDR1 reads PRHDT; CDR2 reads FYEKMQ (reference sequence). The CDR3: CASSRGQGAREQYF. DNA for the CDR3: TGTGCCAGCAGCCGTGGACAGGGGGCCCGCGAGCAGTACTTC. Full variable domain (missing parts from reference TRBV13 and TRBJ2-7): AAGVIQSPRHLIKEKRETATLKCYPIPRHDTVYWYQQGPGQDPQFLISFYEKMQSDKGSIPDRFSAQQFSDYHSELNMSSLELGDSALYFCASSRGQGAREQYFGPGTRLTVT.

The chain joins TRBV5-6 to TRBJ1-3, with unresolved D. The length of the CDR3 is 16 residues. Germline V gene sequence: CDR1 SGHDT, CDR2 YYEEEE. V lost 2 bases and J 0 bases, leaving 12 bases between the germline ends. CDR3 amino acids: CASSLDRRISGNTIYF. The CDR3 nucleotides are TGTGCCAGCAGCTTAGATAGACGAATCTCTGGAAACACCATATATTTT.

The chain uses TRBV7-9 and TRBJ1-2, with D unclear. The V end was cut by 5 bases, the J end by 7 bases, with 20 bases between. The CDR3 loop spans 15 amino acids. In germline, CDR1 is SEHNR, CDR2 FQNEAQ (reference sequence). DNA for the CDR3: TGTGCCAGCAGCCTCGCCGCCAGCCGCCGGGGTGGCTACACCTTC. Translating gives CASSLAASRRGGYTF.

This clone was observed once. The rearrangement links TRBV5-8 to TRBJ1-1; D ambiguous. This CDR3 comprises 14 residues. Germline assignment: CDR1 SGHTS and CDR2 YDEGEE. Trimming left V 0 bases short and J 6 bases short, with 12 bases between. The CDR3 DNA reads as TGTGCCAGCAGCTTGGCACTGTTGGGCCCTGAAGCTTTCTTT. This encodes CASSLALLGPEAFF.

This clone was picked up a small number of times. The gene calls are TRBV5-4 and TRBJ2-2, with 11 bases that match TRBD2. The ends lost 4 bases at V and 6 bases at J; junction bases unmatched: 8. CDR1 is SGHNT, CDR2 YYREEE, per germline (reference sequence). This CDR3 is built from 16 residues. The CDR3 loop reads CASSPVSGGAAGELFF. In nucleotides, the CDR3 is TGTGCCAGCAGCCCGGTTAGCGGGGGGGCCGCCGGGGAGCTGTTTTTT.

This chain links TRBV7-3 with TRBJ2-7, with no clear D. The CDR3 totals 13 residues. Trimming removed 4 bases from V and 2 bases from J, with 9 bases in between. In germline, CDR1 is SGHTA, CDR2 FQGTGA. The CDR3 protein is CASSSEKTYEQYF. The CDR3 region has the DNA TGTGCCAGCAGCTCCGAAAAAACCTACGAGCAGTACTTC.

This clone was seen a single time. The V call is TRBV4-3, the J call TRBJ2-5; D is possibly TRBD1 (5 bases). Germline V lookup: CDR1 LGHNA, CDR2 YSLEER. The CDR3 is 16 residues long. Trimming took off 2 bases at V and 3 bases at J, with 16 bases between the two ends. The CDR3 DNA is TGCGCCAGCAGCCAATCCCGGCAGGGTAGGGAAGAGACCCAGTACTTC. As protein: CASSQSRQGREETQYF.

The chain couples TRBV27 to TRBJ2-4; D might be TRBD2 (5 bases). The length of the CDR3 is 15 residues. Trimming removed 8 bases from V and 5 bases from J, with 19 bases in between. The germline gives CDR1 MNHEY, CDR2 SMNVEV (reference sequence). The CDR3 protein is CASSPGFSFENIQYF. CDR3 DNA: TGTGCCAGCTCCCCGGGGTTTTCATTTGAAAACATTCAGTACTTC.

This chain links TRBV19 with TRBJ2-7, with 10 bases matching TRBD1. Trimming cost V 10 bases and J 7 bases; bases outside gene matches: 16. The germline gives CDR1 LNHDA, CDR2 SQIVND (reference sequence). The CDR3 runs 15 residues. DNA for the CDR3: TGTGCCACAAGACAGGGGGCGGGTCCGGTTGGAGAGCAGTACTTC. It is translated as CATRQGAGPVGEQYF.

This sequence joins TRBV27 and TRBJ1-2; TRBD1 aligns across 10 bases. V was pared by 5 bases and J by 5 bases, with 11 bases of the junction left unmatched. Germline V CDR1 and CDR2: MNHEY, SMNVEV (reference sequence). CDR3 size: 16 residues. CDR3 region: CASSPAGTGEEYGYTF. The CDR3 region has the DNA TGTGCCAGCAGTCCCGCCGGGACAGGGGAAGAGTATGGCTACACCTTC.

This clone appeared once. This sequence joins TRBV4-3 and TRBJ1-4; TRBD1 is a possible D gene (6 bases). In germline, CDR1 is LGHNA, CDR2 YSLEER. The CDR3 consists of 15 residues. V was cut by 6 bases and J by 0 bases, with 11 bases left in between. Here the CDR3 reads CASSDRPSTNEKLFF. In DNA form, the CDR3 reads TGCGCCAGCAGTGACAGGCCCTCAACTAATGAAAAACTGTTTTTT.

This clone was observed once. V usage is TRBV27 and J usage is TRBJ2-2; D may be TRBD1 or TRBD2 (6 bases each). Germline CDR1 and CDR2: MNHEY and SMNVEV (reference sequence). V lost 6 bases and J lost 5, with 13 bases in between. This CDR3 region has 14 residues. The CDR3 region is CASRRGGRTGELFF. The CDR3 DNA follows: TGTGCCAGCAGACGAGGGGGGAGGACCGGGGAGCTGTTTTTT.

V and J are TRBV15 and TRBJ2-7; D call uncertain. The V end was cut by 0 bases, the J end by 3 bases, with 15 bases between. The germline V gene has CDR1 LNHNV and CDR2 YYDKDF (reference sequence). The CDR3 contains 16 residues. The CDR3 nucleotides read TGTGCCACCAGCAGAGATTATGAGCTGGGCAACTACGAGCAGTACTTC. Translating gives CATSRDYELGNYEQYF.

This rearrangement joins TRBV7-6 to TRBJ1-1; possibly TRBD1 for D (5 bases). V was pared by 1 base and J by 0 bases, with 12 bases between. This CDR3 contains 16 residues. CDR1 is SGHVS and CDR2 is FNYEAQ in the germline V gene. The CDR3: CASSLEEGRMNTEAFF. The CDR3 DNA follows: TGTGCCAGCAGCTTAGAAGAGGGGCGGATGAACACTGAAGCTTTCTTT.

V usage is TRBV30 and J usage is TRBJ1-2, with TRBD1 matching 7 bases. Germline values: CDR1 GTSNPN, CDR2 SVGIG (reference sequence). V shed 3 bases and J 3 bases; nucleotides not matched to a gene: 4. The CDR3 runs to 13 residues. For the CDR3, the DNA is TGTGCCTGGAGCTTACAGGGGCACTATGGCTACACCTTC. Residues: CAWSLQGHYGYTF.

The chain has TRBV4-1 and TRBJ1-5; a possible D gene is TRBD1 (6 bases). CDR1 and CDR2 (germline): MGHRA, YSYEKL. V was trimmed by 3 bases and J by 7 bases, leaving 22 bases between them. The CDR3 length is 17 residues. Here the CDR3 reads CASSQDTLGGFIQPQHF. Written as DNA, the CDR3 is TGCGCCAGCAGCCAGGATACCCTAGGGGGATTCATACAGCCCCAGCATTTT.

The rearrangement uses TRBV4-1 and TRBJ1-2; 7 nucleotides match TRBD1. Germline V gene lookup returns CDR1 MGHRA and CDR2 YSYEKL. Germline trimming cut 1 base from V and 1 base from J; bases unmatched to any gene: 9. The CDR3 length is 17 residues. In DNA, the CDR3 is TGCGCCAGCAGCCAAGGTTGGGACAGCCAATTTAACTATGGCTACACCTTC. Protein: CASSQGWDSQFNYGYTF.

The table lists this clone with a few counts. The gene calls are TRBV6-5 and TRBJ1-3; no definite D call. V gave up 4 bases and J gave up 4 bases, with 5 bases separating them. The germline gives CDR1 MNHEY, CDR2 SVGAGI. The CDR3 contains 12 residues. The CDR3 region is CASSSQGNTIYF. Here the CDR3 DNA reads TGTGCCAGCAGTTCTCAGGGAAACACCATATATTTT.

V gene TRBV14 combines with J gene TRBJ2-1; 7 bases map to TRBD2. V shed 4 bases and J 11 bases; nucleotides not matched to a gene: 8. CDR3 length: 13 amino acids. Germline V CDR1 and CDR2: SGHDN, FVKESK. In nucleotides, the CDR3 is TGTGCCAGCAGCCCGCGGGAGTCCGGTAAGCAGTTCTTC. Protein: CASSPRESGKQFF.

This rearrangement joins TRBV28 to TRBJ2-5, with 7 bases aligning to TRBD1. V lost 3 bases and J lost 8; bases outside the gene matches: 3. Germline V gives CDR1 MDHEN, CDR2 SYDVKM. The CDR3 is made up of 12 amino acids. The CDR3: CASSLGQTTQYF. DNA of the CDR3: TGTGCCAGCAGTTTGGGACAGACTACCCAGTACTTC.

This chain's CDR3 is CASSPSTSGGPYNEQFF. DNA of the CDR3: TGTGCCAGCAGTCCTTCGACTAGCGGGGGGCCATACAATGAGCAGTTCTTC. The chain combines TRBV27 with TRBJ2-1; 13 nucleotides align to TRBD2. The CDR3 sequence is 17 residues long. Germline V CDR1 and CDR2: MNHEY, SMNVEV (reference sequence). Trimming cost V 5 bases and J 4 bases; bases outside gene matches: 8.

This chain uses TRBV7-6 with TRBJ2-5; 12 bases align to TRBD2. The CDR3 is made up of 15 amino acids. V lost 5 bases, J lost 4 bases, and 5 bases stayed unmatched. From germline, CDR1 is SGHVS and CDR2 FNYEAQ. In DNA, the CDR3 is TGTGCCAGCAGCCCTAGCGGGAGGGCCGGAGAGACCCAGTACTTC. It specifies CASSPSGRAGETQYF.

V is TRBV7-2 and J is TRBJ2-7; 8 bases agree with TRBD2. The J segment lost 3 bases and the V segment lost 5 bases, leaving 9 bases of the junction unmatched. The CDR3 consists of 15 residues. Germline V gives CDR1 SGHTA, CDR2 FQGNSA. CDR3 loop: CASSPSGSGVYEQYF. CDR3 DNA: TGTGCCAGCAGCCCAAGCGGTAGCGGGGTCTACGAGCAGTACTTC.

CDR3 loop: CASSLTSGDTEAFF. CDR3 nucleotide sequence: TGTGCCAGCAGCTTAACCTCTGGAGACACTGAAGCTTTCTTT. The chain couples TRBV7-8 to TRBJ1-1; D unclear. The V end was cut by 2 bases, the J end by 3 bases, with 10 bases between. Germline V lookup: CDR1 SGHVS, CDR2 FQNEAQ. The CDR3 has 14 residues.

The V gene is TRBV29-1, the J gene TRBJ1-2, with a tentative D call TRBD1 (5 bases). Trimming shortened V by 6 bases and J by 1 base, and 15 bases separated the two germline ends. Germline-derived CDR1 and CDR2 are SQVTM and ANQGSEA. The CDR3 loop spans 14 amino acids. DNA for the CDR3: TGCAGCGTAGCCGGGACGGCACATAACTATGGCTACACCTTC. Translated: CSVAGTAHNYGYTF. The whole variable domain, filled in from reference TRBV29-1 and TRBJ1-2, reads SAVISQKPSRDICQRGTSLTIQCQVDSQVTMMFWYRQQPGQSLTLIATANQGSEATYESGFVIDKFPISRPNLTFSTLTVSNMSPEDSSIYLCSVAGTAHNYGYTFGSGTRLTVV.

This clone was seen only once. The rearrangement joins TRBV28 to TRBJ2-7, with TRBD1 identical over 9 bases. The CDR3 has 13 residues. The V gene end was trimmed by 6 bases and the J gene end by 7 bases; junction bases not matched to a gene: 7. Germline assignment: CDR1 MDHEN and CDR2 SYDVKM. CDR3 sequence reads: CASSYRGPGEQYF. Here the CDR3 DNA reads TGTGCCAGCAGCTACAGGGGGCCAGGGGAGCAGTACTTC.

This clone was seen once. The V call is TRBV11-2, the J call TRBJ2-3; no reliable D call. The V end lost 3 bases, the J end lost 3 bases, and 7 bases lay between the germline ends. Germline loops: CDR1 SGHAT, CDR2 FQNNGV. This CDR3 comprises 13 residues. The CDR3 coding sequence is TGTGCCAGCAGCTTTGCGGAAACAGATACGCAGTATTTT. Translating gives CASSFAETDTQYF.

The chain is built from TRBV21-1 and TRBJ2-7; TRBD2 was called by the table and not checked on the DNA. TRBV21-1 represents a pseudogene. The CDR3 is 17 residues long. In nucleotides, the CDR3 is TGTGCCAGCAGCAAAGCGCTTTATCGGGAGGGAACCTACGAGCAGTACTTC. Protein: CASSKALYREGTYEQYF.

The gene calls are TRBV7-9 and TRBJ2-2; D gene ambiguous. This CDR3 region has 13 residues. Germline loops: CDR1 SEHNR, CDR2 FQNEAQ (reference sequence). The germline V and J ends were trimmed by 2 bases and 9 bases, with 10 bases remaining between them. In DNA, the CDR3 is TGTGCCAGCAGCTTAAGTGGTCGCCGGGAGCTGTTTTTT. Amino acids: CASSLSGRRELFF.